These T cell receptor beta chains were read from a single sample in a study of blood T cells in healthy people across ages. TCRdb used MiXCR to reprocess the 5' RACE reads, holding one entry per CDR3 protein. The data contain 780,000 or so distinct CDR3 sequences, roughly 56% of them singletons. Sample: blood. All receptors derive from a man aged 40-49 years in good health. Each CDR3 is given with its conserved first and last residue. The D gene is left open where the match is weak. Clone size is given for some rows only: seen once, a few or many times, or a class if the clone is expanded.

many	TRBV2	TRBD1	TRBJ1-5	CASSQSTGGNQPQHF	TGTGCCAGCAGTCAGAGTACAGGGGGCAATCAGCCCCAGCATTTT
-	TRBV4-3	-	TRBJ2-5	CASSQVRQGQTQYF	TGCGCCAGCAGCCAAGTTCGTCAGGGGCAGACCCAGTACTTC
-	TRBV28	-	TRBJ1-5	CASRPGSSNQPQHF	TGTGCCAGCAGGCCCGGGAGTAGCAATCAGCCCCAGCATTTT
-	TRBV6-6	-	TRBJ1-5	CASSLLEGTNQPQHF	TGTGCCAGCAGCCTATTAGAGGGAACCAATCAGCCCCAGCATTTT
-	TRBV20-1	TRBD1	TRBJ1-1	CSAQDRGLLNTEAFF	TGCAGTGCCCAGGACAGGGGGCTCCTGAACACTGAAGCTTTCTTT
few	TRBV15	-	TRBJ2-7	CATSRDRARSYEQYF	TGTGCCACCAGCAGAGATCGGGCTAGATCCTACGAGCAGTACTTC
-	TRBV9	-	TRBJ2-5	CASSAEGREETQYF	TGTGCCAGCAGCGCCGAAGGACGGGAAGAGACCCAGTACTTC
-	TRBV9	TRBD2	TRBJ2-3	CASSVTASGVSDTQYF	TGTGCCAGCAGCGTAACGGCTAGCGGGGTTTCAGATACGCAGTATTTT
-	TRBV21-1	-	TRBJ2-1	CASGKLGGQGGYNEQFF	TGTGCCAGCGGCAAATTGGGTGGACAGGGGGGGTACAATGAGCAGTTCTTC
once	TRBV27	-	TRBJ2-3	CASSLAGARKDTQYF	TGTGCCAGCAGTTTAGCGGGGGCAAGGAAGGATACGCAGTATTTT
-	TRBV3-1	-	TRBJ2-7	CASSQDLLAPWYEQYF	TGTGCCAGCAGCCAAGATCTTCTAGCCCCTTGGTACGAGCAGTACTTC
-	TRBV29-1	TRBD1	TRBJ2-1	CSVVGQGAEQFF	TGCAGCGTTGTGGGACAGGGCGCTGAGCAGTTCTTC
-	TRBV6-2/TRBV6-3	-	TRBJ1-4	CASSYSSRTRMKKLFF	TGTGCCAGCAGTTACTCATCACGAACTAGAATGAAAAAACTGTTTTTT
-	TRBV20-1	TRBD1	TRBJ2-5	CSARTDRGQETQYF	TGCAGTGCTAGGACCGACAGGGGCCAAGAGACCCAGTACTTC
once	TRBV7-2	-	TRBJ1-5	CASSLRHNNQPQHF	TGTGCCAGCAGCCTGAGACACAACAATCAGCCCCAGCATTTT
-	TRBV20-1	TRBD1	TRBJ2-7	CSARDWKDRGASGEQYF	TGCAGTGCTAGAGATTGGAAGGACAGGGGCGCCTCGGGCGAGCAGTACTTC
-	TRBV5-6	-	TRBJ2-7	CASSRGSLRLLTYEQYF	TGTGCCAGCAGCAGGGGCAGCCTCCGACTTTTGACCTACGAGCAGTACTTC
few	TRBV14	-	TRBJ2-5	CASSRLQWETQYF	TGTGCCAGCAGCCGATTACAGTGGGAGACCCAGTACTTC
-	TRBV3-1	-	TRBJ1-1	CASSLKGMNTEAFF	TGTGCCAGCAGCCTTAAAGGGATGAACACTGAAGCTTTCTTT
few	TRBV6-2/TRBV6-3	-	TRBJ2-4	CASRPDTKNIQYF	TGTGCCAGCAGACCCGACACGAAAAACATTCAGTACTTC
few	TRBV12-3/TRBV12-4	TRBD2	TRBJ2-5	CASSVAGWETQYF	TGTGCCAGCAGTGTAGCGGGGTGGGAGACCCAGTACTTC
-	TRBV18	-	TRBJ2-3	CASSPPGITDTQYF	TGTGCCAGCTCACCACCAGGGATCACAGATACGCAGTATTTT
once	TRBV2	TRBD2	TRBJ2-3	CASRPGLGKADTQYF	TGTGCCAGCAGACCGGGACTAGGTAAAGCAGATACGCAGTATTTT
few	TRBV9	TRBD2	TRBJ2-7	CASSVSLAGYEQYF	TGTGCCAGCAGCGTATCCCTAGCGGGCTACGAGCAGTACTTC
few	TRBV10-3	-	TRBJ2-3	CAIQEGFGTDTQYF	TGTGCCATCCAGGAGGGTTTCGGCACAGATACGCAGTATTTT
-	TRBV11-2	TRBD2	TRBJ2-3	CASKAGTMADTQYF	TGTGCCAGCAAAGCGGGAACAATGGCAGATACGCAGTATTTT
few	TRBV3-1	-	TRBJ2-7	CASSQDWVNEQYF	TGTGCCAGCAGCCAAGATTGGGTAAACGAGCAGTACTTC
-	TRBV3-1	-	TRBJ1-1	CASSPLGQNTEAFF	TGTGCCAGCAGCCCCTTAGGGCAGAACACTGAAGCTTTCTTT
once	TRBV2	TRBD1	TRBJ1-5	CASRTGTDQPQHF	TGTGCCAGCAGGACCGGGACAGATCAGCCCCAGCATTTT
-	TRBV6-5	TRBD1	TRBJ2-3	CASRKTGGDTQYF	TGTGCCAGCAGGAAAACAGGGGGGGATACGCAGTATTTT
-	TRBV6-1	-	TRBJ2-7	CASSGWGFEQYF	TGTGCCAGCAGTGGTTGGGGGTTTGAGCAGTACTTC
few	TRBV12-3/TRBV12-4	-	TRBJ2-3	CASSPRGGGIADTQYF	TGTGCCAGCAGTCCCCGGGGAGGGGGCATCGCAGATACGCAGTATTTT
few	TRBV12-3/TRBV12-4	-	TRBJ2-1	CASSLSWGTSNEQFF	TGTGCCAGCAGTTTGTCTTGGGGCACCTCGAATGAGCAGTTCTTC
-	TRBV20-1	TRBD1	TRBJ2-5	CSALGGHLETQYF	TGCAGTGCTCTAGGGGGCCATCTGGAGACCCAGTACTTC
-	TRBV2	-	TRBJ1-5	CASRRTWTSNQPQHF	TGTGCCAGCAGGAGGACATGGACTAGCAATCAGCCCCAGCATTTT
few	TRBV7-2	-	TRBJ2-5	CASSFGPGEQYF	-
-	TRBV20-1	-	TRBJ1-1	CSARDRFTEAFF	TGCAGTGCTAGAGACAGGTTCACTGAAGCTTTCTTT
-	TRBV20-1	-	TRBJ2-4	CSARALGQQNIQYF	TGCAGTGCTAGAGCTCTCGGACAGCAAAACATTCAGTACTTC
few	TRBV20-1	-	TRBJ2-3	CSASLIYGTDTQYF	TGCAGTGCTAGCCTCATATACGGCACAGATACGCAGTATTTT
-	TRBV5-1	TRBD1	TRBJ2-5	CASSLAYWDSQETQYF	TGCGCCAGCAGCTTGGCTTATTGGGACAGCCAAGAGACCCAGTACTTC